Following are 21 T cell receptor beta chains from one sample sequenced in a study of T cells after yellow fever vaccination (dated by TCRdb to the late 2010s). Library preparation used 5' RACE. Sequencer: Illumina HiSeq 2500. TCRdb reprocessing: public reads trimmed at Q25 with fastp, clones called with MiXCR, in-frame beta chains kept. Rows are unified per CDR3 protein, each entry keeping the most common DNA and genes. The sample table contains around 230,000 distinct CDR3 sequences; only one count was recorded for 6% to 8% of them. The ten largest clonotypes hold approximately 0.99% of the sample. The treatment or condition label corresponds to: live attenuated yellow fever vaccine strain. The sample consisted of CD4+ T cells sorted from PBMCs, taken on the day of the yellow fever booster vaccination. The source of these receptors is a man aged 25-45 years who received the YFV17D yellow fever vaccine.

The V gene is TRBV5-1, the J gene TRBJ2-7; D is unresolved. V gave up 5 bases and J gave up 0 bases, with 12 bases separating them. The CDR3 runs 14 residues. The V gene's germline CDR1 is SGHRS and CDR2 YFSETQ. The CDR3 sequence: CASRTQSSSYEQYF. CDR3 bases: TGCGCCAGCAGGACACAGTCTAGCTCCTACGAGCAGTACTTC.

This clonotype was picked up a small number of times. The genes are TRBV11-2 and TRBJ1-3; perhaps TRBD1 as D (5 bases). Trimming cost V 1 base and J 7 bases, with 23 bases left between them. Per the germline V gene, CDR1 is SGHAT and CDR2 is FQNNGV. This CDR3 is built from 18 residues. The CDR3 DNA sequence: TGTGCCAGCAGCTTAGGATTGACGGCGGGGCGCGTTTTGAACACCATATATTTT. Its protein product is CASSLGLTAGRVLNTIYF.

This clonotype was detected many times. This chain joins TRBV24-1 and TRBJ2-5, with 9 bases identical to TRBD1. This CDR3 region has 15 residues. V shed 3 bases and J 6 bases; nucleotides not matched to a gene: 7. CDR1 is KGHDR and CDR2 is SFDVKD in the germline V gene. The CDR3 region has the DNA TGTGCCACCAGTGATGTAACCGGGACAGGGAAGACCCAGTACTTC. It is translated as CATSDVTGTGKTQYF.

The gene calls are TRBV11-3 and TRBJ2-7, with 8 bases matching TRBD2. V dropped 1 base and J dropped 3; count of bases not matched to a gene: 26. CDR1 and CDR2 (germline): SGHNT, YENEEA. This CDR3 region has 22 residues. The CDR3 DNA follows: TGTGCCAGCAGCTTAGTGGGACGTACGACTGGGGATGGCGGGAGGCATTTCTACGAGCAGTACTTC. Protein sequence: CASSLVGRTTGDGGRHFYEQYF.

A few counts support this clonotype. V is TRBV28 and J is TRBJ2-1, with D possibly matching TRBD2 (6 bases). The CDR3 spans 15 residues. Trimming shortened V by 3 bases and J by 1 base, and 10 bases separated the two germline ends. In germline, CDR1 is MDHEN, CDR2 SYDVKM. The CDR3 here is CASSFRGKSYNEQFF. CDR3 nucleotide sequence: TGTGCCAGCAGTTTTCGGGGGAAGTCCTACAATGAGCAGTTCTTC. Drawing the rest from reference TRBV28 and TRBJ2-1, the complete variable domain is DVKVTQSSRYLVKRTGEKVFLECVQDMDHENMFWYRQDPGLGLRLIYFSYDVKMKEKGDIPEGYSVSREKKERFSLILESASTNQTSMYLCASSFRGKSYNEQFFGPGTRLTVL.

This clonotype showed up many times. The rearrangement uses TRBV6-2 or TRBV6-3 and TRBJ2-1, with D perhaps assigned TRBD1 or TRBD2 (6 bases each). This CDR3 comprises 22 residues. Trimming cost V 0 bases and J 5 bases, with 32 bases left between them. From germline, CDR1 is MNHEY and CDR2 SVGEGT. The CDR3 nucleotides read TGTGCCAGCAGTTACTCGGGTTGGGGGGCCTACAATCCGGGAGTTGGAAACAATGAGCAGTTCTTC. Translated: CASSYSGWGAYNPGVGNNEQFF.

The CDR3 DNA sequence: TGCAGTGCTAGAGCTTTAGTGGACCTGTTCCAAGAGACCCAGTACTTC. It yields the protein CSARALVDLFQETQYF. The rearrangement links TRBV20-1 to TRBJ2-5; D remains ambiguous. Looked up from germline, CDR1 is DFQATT and CDR2 is SNEGSKA (reference sequence). V was shortened by 1 base and J by 1 base, with 16 bases between the two germline ends. This CDR3 has 16 amino acids.

This clonotype was observed a handful of times. The J gene is TRBJ1-5, the V gene TRBV20-1, with 7 bases fitting TRBD1. With V trimmed by 3 bases and J by 0 bases, 5 bases remained unmatched. The V gene's germline CDR1 is DFQATT and CDR2 SNEGSKA (reference sequence). The CDR3 sequence is 15 residues long. The CDR3 sequence is CSARPGGNSNQPQHF. The CDR3 DNA reads TGCAGTGCTAGGCCAGGGGGGAATAGCAATCAGCCCCAGCATTTT.

This clonotype was seen only a few times. J is TRBJ2-2 and V is TRBV9; D perhaps matches TRBD2 (6 bases). Per the germline V gene, CDR1 is SGDLS and CDR2 is YYNGEE. The CDR3 length is 15 residues. Trimming stripped 4 bases from V and 4 bases from J, with 14 bases between. The CDR3 coding sequence is TGTGCCAGCAGCCCCGGGAGCCCGCGCACCGGGGAGCTGTTTTTT. This gives the protein CASSPGSPRTGELFF.

This clonotype was seen more than once but under ten times. V gene TRBV25-1 combines with J gene TRBJ2-7; the D gene could be TRBD1 or TRBD2 (6 bases each). The CDR3 consists of 15 residues. V was clipped by 2 bases and J by 7 bases, with 18 bases between them. Germline values: CDR1 MGHDK, CDR2 SYGVNS. CDR3 in DNA: TGTGCCAGCAGTGAACCCCTACGGGGGCTGGGGGAGCAGTACTTC. This translates into CASSEPLRGLGEQYF.

This clonotype showed up many times. The V gene is TRBV20-1, the J gene TRBJ2-7; 15 bases align to TRBD2. Trimming removed 0 bases from V and 4 bases from J; junction bases left unmatched: 4. CDR1 is DFQATT and CDR2 is SNEGSKA in the germline V gene (reference sequence). The CDR3 extends over 16 amino acids. Written as DNA, the CDR3 is TGCAGTGCTAGAGATCCGGGACTAGCGGGAGGATACGAGCAGTACTTC. Protein: CSARDPGLAGGYEQYF.

This clonotype has a count of ten or more. The chain is built from TRBV7-6 and TRBJ2-7, with D perhaps TRBD1 or TRBD2 (6 bases each). The V gene's germline CDR1 is SGHVS and CDR2 FNYEAQ. There are 15 residues in the CDR3. V dropped 4 bases and J dropped 1 base, with 14 bases sitting between them. The CDR3 nucleotides are TGTGCCAGCAGCTCCCTTAGGGGGGATTCCTACGAGCAGTACTTC. Residues: CASSSLRGDSYEQYF.

The V gene is TRBV20-1, the J gene TRBJ2-7, with 11 bases lining up with TRBD1. This CDR3 spans 17 amino acids. Germline V gives CDR1 DFQATT, CDR2 SNEGSKA (reference sequence). V shed 0 bases, J shed 4 bases, and the junction held 11 bases outside the gene matches. The CDR3 loop reads CSARDRSDRGQSYEQYF. The CDR3 bases are TGCAGTGCTAGAGATCGCTCGGACAGGGGGCAATCGTACGAGCAGTACTTC.

This clonotype came up a few times. The chain links TRBV5-4 to TRBJ2-1; 9 bases are a match to TRBD2. This CDR3 region has 16 residues. Trimming took 0 bases from V and 6 from J; bases not matched to a gene: 7. The germline gives CDR1 SGHNT, CDR2 YYREEE (reference sequence). The CDR3 DNA sequence: TGTGCCAGCAGCTTGGCCCTGGGACTAGCCAGCAATGAGCAGTTCTTC. This encodes CASSLALGLASNEQFF.

This clonotype was counted ten times or more. The chain is built from TRBV6-1 and TRBJ2-3; D possibly corresponds to TRBD2 (5 bases). V was cut by 6 bases and J by 0 bases, with 13 bases left in between. The germline V gene has CDR1 MNHNS and CDR2 SASEGT. The CDR3 length is 15 residues. CDR3 DNA sequence: TGTGCCAGCAGGGCAAAGCGGACTAGCACAGATACGCAGTATTTT. Translated: CASRAKRTSTDTQYF.

In this sample, this clonotype turned up many times. This chain uses TRBV7-9 with TRBJ2-7; 8 positions match TRBD1. The CDR3 consists of 16 residues. CDR1 is SEHNR, CDR2 FQNEAQ, per germline (reference sequence). With V trimmed by 5 bases and J by 5 bases, 14 bases remained unmatched. The CDR3 DNA reads as TGTGCCAGCAGCCGTTTCCAGGGGGCGCGGTTTAACGAGCAGTACTTC. Amino acid sequence: CASSRFQGARFNEQYF.

The gene calls are TRBV7-6 and TRBJ2-3, with 10 bases identical to TRBD2. The CDR3 runs to 15 residues. Germline V gene sequence: CDR1 SGHVS, CDR2 FNYEAQ. V lost 1 base and J lost 10; bases outside the gene matches: 8. In DNA, the CDR3 is TGTGCCAGCAGCTTAGTAGCGGGAGGCCCCCCTTCGCAGTATTTT. This gives the protein CASSLVAGGPPSQYF.

This chain joins TRBV30 and TRBJ1-5; D remains ambiguous. The germline CDR1 and CDR2 sequences are GTSNPN and SVGIG (reference sequence). The CDR3 extends over 13 amino acids. V lost 0 bases to trimming and J lost 3 bases, with 6 bases between them. The CDR3 DNA follows: TGTGCCTGGAGTGTACGGATCAATCAGCCCCAGCATTTT. It encodes CAWSVRINQPQHF.

The chain recombines TRBV11-2 with TRBJ2-1; 12 bases map to TRBD2. The CDR3 is 20 residues long. Germline CDR1 and CDR2: SGHAT and FQNNGV. Trimming cost V 5 bases and J 4 bases; bases outside gene matches: 18. CDR3 DNA sequence: TGTGCCAGCAGCCCCCTGGTCGGTGGGGGGCTAGCGGGAGGGTACAATGAGCAGTTCTTC. Amino acids: CASSPLVGGGLAGGYNEQFF.

This clonotype was picked up many times. V usage is TRBV7-8 and J usage is TRBJ2-7, with 10 bases lining up with TRBD2. The junction had 10 bases not matched to a gene; V was cut back by 5 bases and J by 3 bases. The CDR3 consists of 16 residues. Per the germline V gene, CDR1 is SGHVS and CDR2 is FQNEAQ. The CDR3 sequence: CASSPGLAGEYYEQYF. The CDR3, as DNA: TGTGCCAGCAGCCCCGGGCTAGCGGGAGAATACTACGAGCAGTACTTC.

This clonotype has ten or more counts. The rearrangement joins TRBV5-5 to TRBJ2-7; D tentatively reads TRBD1 or TRBD2 (7 bases each). This CDR3 has 15 amino acids. The V gene lost 3 bases and the J gene lost 0 bases, with 13 bases spanning the gap. Germline CDR1 reads SGHKS; CDR2 reads YYEKEE (reference sequence). The CDR3 DNA reads as TGTGCCAGCAGCTGGTCAGGGGGGGACTCCTACGAGCAGTACTTC. Its translation: CASSWSGGDSYEQYF.